Listed below are T cell receptor beta chains from one sample, sequenced in a study of T cell changes during pregnancy in multiple sclerosis. The table came from immunoSEQ multiplex PCR; TCRdb's copy has only in-frame clones and leaves some out. This table has some 22,000 clones, 70% to 90% appearing once. The sequenced sample was CD4+ T cells from peripheral blood mononuclear cells, obtained in the second trimester of pregnancy. Source of these receptors: a female donor in good health, enrolled as a control in a pregnancy study. Both conserved end residues are part of each CDR3. Fields, in order: CDR3 protein, CDR3 DNA, V gene, clone size, J gene, D gene. D genes are given only for firm matches. Clone size appears in some rows only: once, few, many, or a class for an expanded clone.

CDR3 protein: CASSLTVTAGNTIYF
CDR3 DNA: TGTGCCAGCAGCTTAACCGTGACAGCTGGAAACACCATATATTTT
V gene: TRBV7-6
clone size: .
J gene: TRBJ1-3
D gene: .

CDR3 protein: CASSPIGGLYEQYF
CDR3 DNA: TGCGCCAGCAGCCCCATCGGGGGGCTCTACGAGCAGTACTTC
V gene: TRBV4-1
clone size: .
J gene: TRBJ2-7
D gene: .

CDR3 protein: CASSLGPGAPNYGYTF
CDR3 DNA: TGTGCCAGCAGTTTGGGGCCTGGGGCCCCTAACTATGGCTACACCTTC
V gene: TRBV27
clone size: .
J gene: TRBJ1-2
D gene: .

CDR3 protein: CAWSLLAGTNTGELFF
CDR3 DNA: TGTGCCTGGAGTCTACTAGCGGGTACGAACACCGGGGAGCTGTTTTTT
V gene: TRBV30
clone size: .
J gene: TRBJ2-2
D gene: TRBD2

CDR3 protein: CASSPTGDPGNTIYF
CDR3 DNA: TGTGCCAGCAGTCCCACAGGCGACCCTGGAAACACCATATATTTT
V gene: TRBV28
clone size: .
J gene: TRBJ1-3
D gene: .

CDR3 protein: CASSFREGGNTIYF
CDR3 DNA: TGTGCCAGCAGCTTTAGGGAGGGTGGAAACACCATATATTTT
V gene: TRBV7-8
clone size: .
J gene: TRBJ1-3
D gene: .

CDR3 protein: CASSSLGGSPAETQYF
CDR3 DNA: TGTGCCAGCAGCTCCCTCGGCGGTAGCCCGGCAGAGACCCAGTACTTC
V gene: TRBV7-3
clone size: .
J gene: TRBJ2-5
D gene: .

CDR3 protein: CASRRTGENTEAFF
CDR3 DNA: TGTGCCAGCAGGCGGACAGGCGAAAACACTGAAGCTTTCTTT
V gene: TRBV27
clone size: .
J gene: TRBJ1-1
D gene: TRBD1

CDR3 protein: CASSPGDREGEKLFF
CDR3 DNA: TGTGCCAGCAGCCCGGGGGACAGGGAGGGTGAAAAACTGTTTTTT
V gene: TRBV5-8
clone size: few
J gene: TRBJ1-4
D gene: TRBD1

CDR3 protein: CASSFDRYGYTF
CDR3 DNA: TGCGCCAGCAGCTTCGACAGATATGGCTACACCTTC
V gene: TRBV5-1
clone size: .
J gene: TRBJ1-2
D gene: .